Below, one T cell receptor beta chain is given with its context. No cognate antigen has been identified for it. No clone much larger than this one lies a single base away; base qualities are absent. The data were obtained in a study of shared clonotypes between healthy human individuals (dated by TCRdb to the early 2020s). Study-wide context: The cohort included a few men and a couple of women between 18 and 49 years of age. Leukapheresis yielded between about 0.9 and 10 billion PBMCs per donor. Libraries were prepared and TCR repertoires were sequenced by different laboratories using diverse techniques, in order to increase sequencing depth and limit assay-specific biases. To estimate repertoire size and how much clonotypes are shared between individuals, the study performed deep sequencing of blood TCR repertoires from a handful of healthy adults. For each donor, three plates each were used for CD4 naive and CD4 memory, two plates were used for CD8 naive, and one plate was used for CD8 memory. Results and caveats for the whole study, not just this receptor: Rarefaction of sorted-subset datasets indicated incomplete sequencing despite the large sequencing depth. Because the study included a small number of donors, the genetic and exposure-history diversity represented was limited. Larger estimated clonotype richness was generally found for naive subsets than for memory subsets. Based on pairwise subsampling, the degree of clonotype sharing among donors was expected to be affected by sequencing depth. Clonotypes shared by all four sorted-subset donors showed higher generation probabilities than non-shared clonotypes. Sharing across four donors was observed for approximately 5% of naive CD4, 3% to 3.5% of naive CD8, roughly 2.4% of memory CD4, and around 0.44% of memory CD8 clonotypes. Sampling was limited to blood, and TCR repertoires in tissue likely differ from TCR repertoires in blood.

From a lookup of the germline V gene (reference sequence), CDR1 and CDR2 are SEHNR and FQNEAQ. Unmatched junction bases come to 9, with V trimmed by 5 bases and J by 4 bases. The CDR3 contains 15 residues, cysteine and phenylalanine counted. Only the CDR3 part of the read is kept: 45 bases, read in frame from the first base. For the CD8 naive samples, CD45RO-negative cells were positively selected for CCR7, yielding a CD45RA+CCR7+ population from which TemRA cells were excluded. Healthy HIV-negative adults with no recently reported acute infections or vaccinations were included as donors. All donors were Caucasian adults living in Nashville, Tennessee, USA. After blood collection by leukapheresis, PBMCs were isolated using Ficoll-Histopaque density gradient centrifugation and then cryopreserved in the vapor phase of liquid nitrogen. Purity and quantity of every magnetically sorted T cell population were checked by analytical flow cytometry. Genomic DNA was isolated from each sorted fraction and quantified by UV absorbance on a Nanodrop 2000c.

TCR CDR3 regions were amplified from genomic DNA by multiplex PCR using the deep immunoSEQ assay. Extracted genomic DNA from each cell subset was distributed evenly across all wells of several immunoSEQ 96-well plates, and each plate was treated as a replicate. Each replicate PCR for sorted subsets received approximately 200 ng genomic DNA, equal to about 29,000 T cell genomes. Purified libraries were measured with a Qubit 3.0 fluorometer, size-checked on a Bioanalyzer 2100, and measured again with the KAPA Library Quantification kit. Each immunoSEQ 96-well plate was sequenced on its own single-read 150-cycle Illumina NextSeq 550 flow cell. The original methods were these. Because the immunoSEQ output included only junctional sequences and no quality scores, the filtering could not be the same as the filtering used for full-length reads. Sequences were annotated with PyIR, a Python wrapper for IgBLAST v1.9, using IMGT germline references to assign V/J genes and CDR3. Reads were filtered out if the reads had weak V/J assignments (E-value above 1e-6), no CDR3, stop codons, out-of-frame junctions, or ambiguous translated residues. V3J clonotypes were defined as sequences sharing the same inferred V gene, J gene, and CDR3 amino acid sequence. Percentage overlap between repertoires was calculated by dividing the number of shared unique clonotypes by the size of the smaller repertoire. Three approaches were used to assess repertoire richness: RTK rarefaction, the Chao1 estimator, and Recon v2.1 estimates of unobserved clonotypes. OLGA was used to compute generation probabilities for all TCRbeta clonotypes that the gDNA method yielded from four donors. The table was pulled from immuneACCESS by TCRdb, which kept in-frame rearrangements only. Such tables lose some clones; where checked, under half of the loss comes from unresolved V genes, and the rest has no known cause. V, J and clone size are those of that table, while D and trimming were read from the DNA. The sample contains some 2.1 million clones, 93% of them found a single time. Clones ranked in the top ten supply 1.5% to 2% of the sample.

This receptor was obtained from a man aged 18 to 30 in good health. Some clones in this sample may be carry-over from other donors' samples. In this chain, TRBV7-9 is recombined with TRBJ2-7, with 9 bases in between that match TRBD1. Sequenced: naive CD8+ T cells from PBMCs. Taken with the paper, the label for cell subset or site translates to: CD45RA+CCR7+. This receptor carries the CDR3 CASSAGQGPSYEQYF. At the DNA level, the sequence is TGTGCCAGCAGCGCAGGACAGGGGCCATCGTACGAGCAGTACTTC.